Shown below are 20 T cell receptor beta chains from a single sample sequenced in a study of CD8 T cells in Susac syndrome. An amount of RNA that ranged from 0.5 to 1 ug was reverse transcribed with random hexamers. MiXCR, run by TCRdb on the immunoSEQ multiplex PCR reads, gives a single entry per CDR3 protein. Seen here are under 200,000 distinct CDR3 sequences, 85% to 95% observed once, and the top ten hold around 0.16%. The source material was CD8+ T cells from PBMCs. The receptors originated from a human donor with Susac syndrome.

The rearrangement joins TRBV11-2 to TRBJ2-1; TRBD1 aligns across 7 bases. The germline V gene encodes CDR1 SGHAT and CDR2 FQNNGV. CDR3 size: 14 residues. V dropped 9 bases and J dropped 2; count of bases not matched to a gene: 7. The CDR3 DNA follows: TGTGCCAGTGCCAGACAGGGCCCCTACAATGAGCAGTTCTTC. Translated: CASARQGPYNEQFF.

V is TRBV20-1 and J is TRBJ2-7; D gene uncertain. The CDR3 extends over 14 amino acids. V lost 3 bases and J 2 bases, leaving 14 bases between the germline ends. Germline assignment: CDR1 DFQATT and CDR2 SNEGSKA (reference sequence). CDR3 amino acids: CSASGQETTYEQYF. Here the CDR3 DNA reads TGCAGTGCTAGTGGTCAGGAGACAACCTACGAGCAGTACTTC.

This clonotype was counted a single time. This chain connects TRBV28 to TRBJ2-1, with 7 nucleotides matching TRBD2. The CDR3 sequence is 14 residues long. V lost 7 bases and J lost 2; bases outside the gene matches: 5. Germline CDR1 MDHEN, CDR2 SYDVKM. The CDR3 here is CASIPSGTYNEQFF. In DNA, the CDR3 is TGTGCCAGCATTCCTAGCGGCACCTACAATGAGCAGTTCTTC.

V gene TRBV3-1 combines with J gene TRBJ1-5; a weak D match, TRBD1 (5 bases). V shed 0 bases and J shed 7 bases, with 10 bases lying between them. The CDR3 spans 14 residues. Germline V gives CDR1 LGHDT, CDR2 YNNKEL (reference sequence). The CDR3 here is CASSQDQGWQPQHF. CDR3 bases: TGTGCCAGCAGCCAAGATCAGGGATGGCAGCCCCAGCATTTT.

The J gene is TRBJ1-2, the V gene TRBV30, with a tentative D call TRBD1 (6 bases). The CDR3 has 16 residues. V lost 0 bases, J lost 2 bases, and 16 bases lay in between. Per the germline V gene, CDR1 is GTSNPN and CDR2 is SVGIG (reference sequence). The CDR3 DNA is TGTGCCTGGAGTGTACTCCTCGGGGGGGCCAACTATGGCTACACCTTC. Translation: CAWSVLLGGANYGYTF.

The chain has TRBV9 and TRBJ1-4, with TRBD1 as a possible D gene (5 bases). V lost 4 bases and J 0 bases, leaving 13 bases between the germline ends. There are 16 residues in the CDR3. From germline, CDR1 is SGDLS and CDR2 YYNGEE. The chain's CDR3 is CASSPETVPTNEKLFF. As DNA, the CDR3 is TGTGCCAGCAGCCCAGAGACAGTACCAACTAATGAAAAACTGTTTTTT.

The genes are TRBV6-5 and TRBJ1-1; weak D call: TRBD1 (5 bases). Trimming stripped 0 bases from V and 5 bases from J, with 13 bases between. Germline CDR1 is MNHEY and CDR2 is SVGAGI. The CDR3 is 15 amino acids. The CDR3 reads CASSYSNGGETEAFF. The CDR3 region has the DNA TGTGCCAGCAGTTACTCGAACGGGGGGGAGACTGAAGCTTTCTTT.

This clonotype was recorded only once. The J gene is TRBJ2-5, the V gene TRBV9, with a tentative D call TRBD1 (7 bases). The CDR3 extends over 17 amino acids. From germline, CDR1 is SGDLS and CDR2 YYNGEE. V lost 0 bases and J lost 5, with 20 bases in between. The CDR3: CASSVDQSGRGRETQYF. CDR3 nucleotide sequence: TGTGCCAGCAGCGTAGACCAGAGTGGCAGGGGGAGGGAGACCCAGTACTTC.

The J gene is TRBJ2-7, the V gene TRBV4-1; 11 bases line up with TRBD2. The CDR3 spans 17 residues. Germline V gives CDR1 MGHRA, CDR2 YSYEKL. After removal of 4 bases from V and 2 bases from J, the junction contained 10 bases not matched to a gene. CDR3 region: CASSREPPGLAAYEQYF. DNA for the CDR3: TGCGCCAGCAGCCGAGAACCTCCGGGACTAGCGGCCTACGAGCAGTACTTC.

V and J are TRBV5-6 and TRBJ1-1; 9 bases are a match to TRBD1. V was pared by 3 bases and J by 3 bases, with 6 bases of the junction left unmatched. In germline, CDR1 is SGHDT, CDR2 YYEEEE. The CDR3 covers 15 residues. The CDR3 nucleotides read TGTGCCAGCAGCTGGCTAACAGGGGGCGACACTGAAGCTTTCTTT. This encodes CASSWLTGGDTEAFF.

Here the CDR3 DNA reads TGTGCCAGCAGCCACCGACAGGGCACGGAAAACATTCAGTACTTC. Translation gives CASSHRQGTENIQYF. The gene calls are TRBV3-1 and TRBJ2-4; 7 bases map to TRBD1. After removal of 3 bases from V and 5 bases from J, the junction contained 7 bases not matched to a gene. Germline CDR1 reads LGHDT; CDR2 reads YNNKEL (reference sequence). This CDR3 has 15 residues.

V and J are TRBV29-1 and TRBJ2-5, with 7 bases matching TRBD1. Looked up from germline, CDR1 is SQVTM and CDR2 is ANQGSEA. V dropped 1 base and J dropped 7; count of bases not matched to a gene: 9. The CDR3 runs 14 residues. CDR3 residues: CSVEARQGDGTQYF. The CDR3, as DNA: TGCAGCGTTGAAGCGAGGCAGGGGGACGGGACCCAGTACTTC.

The chain uses TRBV4-1 and TRBJ1-5, with TRBD1 matching 9 bases. Germline lookup yields CDR1 MGHRA and CDR2 YSYEKL. V lost 0 bases, J lost 4 bases, and 4 bases stayed unmatched. This CDR3 region has 16 residues. CDR3 residues: CASSQELGQGNQPQHF. DNA of the CDR3: TGCGCCAGCAGCCAAGAGTTAGGACAGGGGAATCAGCCCCAGCATTTT.

In its sample, this clonotype was seen once. The chain carries TRBV5-1 and TRBJ1-5; D possibly corresponds to TRBD1 (5 bases). V lost 0 bases and J lost 0, with 7 bases in between. This CDR3 spans 15 amino acids. Germline CDR1 and CDR2: SGHRS and YFSETQ. CDR3: CASSLGDPSNQPQHF. The DNA for the CDR3 is TGCGCCAGCAGCTTGGGGGACCCTAGCAATCAGCCCCAGCATTTT. Combining the CDR3 with reference TRBV5-1 and TRBJ1-5 gives the whole variable domain KAGVTQTPRYLIKTRGQQVTLSCSPISGHRSVSWYQQTPGQGLQFLFEYFSETQRNKGNFPGRFSGRQFSNSRSEMNVSTLELGDSALYLCASSLGDPSNQPQHFGDGTRLSIL.

The rearrangement links TRBV20-1 to TRBJ1-2, with a weak D call TRBD1 (5 bases). This CDR3 comprises 14 residues. Germline assignment: CDR1 DFQATT and CDR2 SNEGSKA (reference sequence). V was pared by 2 bases and J by 9 bases, with 19 bases between. The CDR3 region is CSARPPDTINRYTF. CDR3 DNA: TGCAGTGCTAGACCTCCGGACACCATCAACCGCTACACCTTC.

J is TRBJ2-2 and V is TRBV28; 7 bases agree with TRBD1. This CDR3 spans 14 amino acids. Looked up from germline, CDR1 is MDHEN and CDR2 is SYDVKM. Trimming removed 3 bases from V and 7 bases from J; junction bases left unmatched: 5. CDR3 protein: CASSLTGSNGELFF. CDR3 nucleotides: TGTGCCAGCAGTTTGACAGGGAGTAACGGGGAGCTGTTTTTT.

V and J are TRBV4-1 and TRBJ2-2; 10 bases are a match to TRBD1. The CDR3 runs to 16 residues. The germline gives CDR1 MGHRA, CDR2 YSYEKL. V gave up 1 base and J gave up 7 bases; unmatched junction bases: 6. CDR3 protein: CASSQVPTGGNGELFF. The DNA of the CDR3 is TGCGCCAGCAGCCAAGTCCCGACAGGGGGCAACGGGGAGCTGTTTTTT.

The chain combines TRBV6-4 with TRBJ2-3; D remains unclear. CDR3 size: 13 residues. With 5 bases removed from V and 2 bases from J, the gap between germline ends came to 8 bases. Germline V lookup: CDR1 MRHNA, CDR2 SNTAGT. CDR3 region: CASSRTDTDTQYF. The CDR3 DNA follows: TGTGCCAGCAGTCGGACGGACACAGATACGCAGTATTTT.

V and J are TRBV10-2 and TRBJ2-3; the D gene is possibly TRBD2 (5 bases). V was clipped by 3 bases and J by 12 bases, with 16 bases between them. CDR1 and CDR2 from the germline V gene are WSHSY and SAAADI. This CDR3 contains 13 residues. The CDR3 loop reads CASSDRTVWSQYF. CDR3 DNA sequence: TGCGCCAGCAGTGATAGGACTGTCTGGTCACAGTATTTT.

The genes are TRBV5-6 and TRBJ2-3; 14 bases fit TRBD2. The germline V gene encodes CDR1 SGHDT and CDR2 YYEEEE. The CDR3 has 17 residues. The trim removed 4 bases at V and 2 bases at J, leaving 6 bases unmatched. CDR3 in amino acids: CASSHRLAGGHTDTQYF. In nucleotides, the CDR3 is TGTGCCAGCAGCCATCGACTAGCGGGAGGGCACACAGATACGCAGTATTTT.